This TCR beta chain was sequenced during a study of blood T cells in healthy people across ages. This CDR3 region has 14 residues. Germline loops: CDR1 MGHRA, CDR2 YSYEKL. Between the trimmed V and J ends, which lost 1 base and 4 bases, there was a span of 10 bases. Combining a sample-barcoded 5' primer with a J-beta primer mix, a second PCR ran for roughly 7 to 11 cycles. Each CDR3 protein is one row after TCRdb ran MiXCR on the 5' RACE reads. The sample has about 1.4 million distinct CDR3 sequences, approximately 60% seen once. Material: blood. The receptor was isolated from a man between 18 and 35 years old in good health. The J gene is TRBJ1-1, the V gene TRBV4-1; no firm D call. The CDR3 loop reads CASSQGRSVTEAFF. In DNA form, the CDR3 reads TGCGCCAGCAGCCAAGGTCGGAGCGTCACTGAAGCTTTCTTT.